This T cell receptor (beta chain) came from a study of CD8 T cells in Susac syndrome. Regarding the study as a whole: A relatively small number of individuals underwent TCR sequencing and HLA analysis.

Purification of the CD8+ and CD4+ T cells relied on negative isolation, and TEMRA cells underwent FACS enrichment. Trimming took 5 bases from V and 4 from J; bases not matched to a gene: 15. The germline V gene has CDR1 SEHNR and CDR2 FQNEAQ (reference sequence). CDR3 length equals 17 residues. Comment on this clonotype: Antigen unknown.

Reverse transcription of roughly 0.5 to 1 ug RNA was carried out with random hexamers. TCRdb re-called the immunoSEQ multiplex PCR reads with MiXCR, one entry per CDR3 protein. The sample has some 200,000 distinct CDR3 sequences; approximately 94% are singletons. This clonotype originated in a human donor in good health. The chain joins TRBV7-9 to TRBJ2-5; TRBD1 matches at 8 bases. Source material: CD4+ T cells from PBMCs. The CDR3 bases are TGTGCCAGCAGCCTATTAATGGACAGGGTAGGGAGAGAGACCCAGTACTTC. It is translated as CASSLLMDRVGRETQYF.